This T cell receptor (beta chain) emerged from a study of T cell repertoires in ileal Crohn's disease (dated 2019 in TCRdb). Broadly, across the study: The median duration of disease was approximately 7.9 years, and at the time of surgery around 40% of patients were active smokers. A Rutgeerts score above i0 was used to define endoscopic postoperative recurrence. A prospective multicentre cohort supplied the 50 to 70 Crohn's disease patients whose TCR repertoires were analysed. The study ran alongside a multicentre cohort designed to identify predictors of early endoscopic recurrence after ileocolonic resection. A total of around 150 mucosal samples from 57 patients were sequenced, collected from several sites on the surgical specimen as well as at postoperative endoscopy. Postoperative therapy was given to about half of the patients, with thiopurines administered to about a dozen patients and anti-TNF agents administered to 15 to 20 patients. All patients had surgery for a complication: stricturing disease in about 60% and penetrating disease in roughly 39%.

Overall study results and their limits: Endoscopic recurrence was found to be associated with higher high-frequency clone percentages at surgery, and recurrence was observed in all patients with clonality above 26.8% (18/57). Only a subgroup of patients, of unstated size, had their mucosal CD4 and CD8 T cells sorted and sequenced. More high-frequency clones were carried by sorted CD8 T cells than by CD4 T cells, suggesting that mucosal expansions were mainly CD8. Patients who were active smokers at surgery had a significantly higher proportion of clonal expansions than non-smokers (about 25% vs 20%, p=0.02).

Roughly 500 nanograms of biopsy DNA per sample were submitted for commercial TCRB immunosequencing. Adaptive Biotechnology amplified CDR3 regions from genomic DNA with a two-step multiplex PCR that controlled for amplification bias. Primers for every V and J gene segment were used in the first PCR, and barcodes and Illumina adapters were added in the second PCR. An Illumina instrument was used to sequence the CDR3 libraries. The authors' analysis ran thus. The analysis used both the pipelines supplied by the vendor and custom analysis of the raw data in R/Bioconductor with R version 3.3.0. Clonality, which ranges from 0 to 1, was calculated as the inverse of the normalised Shannon entropy across all productive clones. The repertoire share taken up by the top 100 clones defined high-frequency clones, and only clones that passed a 95% confidence test were kept. Repertoire diversity was measured with the Simpson index, and overlap between samples was measured with the Morisita-Horn index. The table comes from immuneACCESS by way of TCRdb, which keeps in-frame sequences with V and J called. Part of the clones is missing from these tables; in studies checked, under half for an unresolved V gene and the rest for unknown reasons. V, J and clone size reflect that table, while D and trimming were determined from the DNA. For this sample there are approximately 18,000 clones; about 60% appear just once. 6.5% of the sample rests with the top ten.

For this clone: It has no known antigen specificity. Per-nucleotide qualities are absent, and no much larger clonotype sits a single base away.

Adults with ileal or ileocolonic Crohn's disease and an indication for ileocolonic resection were eligible for inclusion. Whole ileal mucosal biopsies were stored frozen at -80°C before DNA extraction. Genomic DNA was isolated from frozen whole biopsies using a TRizol-based method, and the DNA was quantified with a NanoDrop 2000 spectrophotometer. The CDR3 measures 18 amino acids from cysteine to phenylalanine. Solely the CDR3 DNA is kept, with 54 bases framed from the first base. At the junction V is shortened by 1 base and J by 6 bases, with 24 bases in between. As encoded in the germline V gene, CDR1 is LGHNA while CDR2 is YNFKEQ.

The chain links TRBV4-2 with TRBJ1-2; the D gene is perhaps TRBD1, from 5 matching bases. This clonotype originated in an adult with Crohn's disease. Specimen: ileal tissue. The CDR3 reads as follows: CASSQAGGRSGKMHGYTF. The DNA is TGTGCCAGCAGCCAAGCCGGGGGACGCTCGGGGAAGATGCATGGCTACACCTTC.